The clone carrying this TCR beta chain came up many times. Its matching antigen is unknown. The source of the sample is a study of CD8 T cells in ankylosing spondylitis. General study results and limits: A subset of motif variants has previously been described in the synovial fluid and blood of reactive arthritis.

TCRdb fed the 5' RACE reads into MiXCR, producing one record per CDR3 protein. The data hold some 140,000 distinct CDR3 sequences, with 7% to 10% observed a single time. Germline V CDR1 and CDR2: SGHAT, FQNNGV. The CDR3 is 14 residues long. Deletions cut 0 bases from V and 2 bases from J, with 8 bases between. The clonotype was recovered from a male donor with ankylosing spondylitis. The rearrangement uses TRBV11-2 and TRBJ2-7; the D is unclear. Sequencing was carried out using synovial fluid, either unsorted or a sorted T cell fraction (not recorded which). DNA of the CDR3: TGTGCCAGCAGCTTAGATAGGGATACCTACGAGCAGTACTTC. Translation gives CASSLDRDTYEQYF.